This TCR beta chain is from a study of CD8+CD57+ T cells in acquired aplastic anemia. In the study overall: Quantities of DNA derived from sorted CD4+ and CD8+ cells averaged about 3.2 ug. General study results and limits: No significant patient-versus-control difference appeared in CD8+ Simpson's diversity. In common between the patients and the controls were more than 25 CD8+ CDR3 sequences.

This clonotype was observed a single time. The antigen remains unidentified. The germline V gene encodes CDR1 SNHLY and CDR2 FYNNEI. Trimming removed 8 bases at V and 5 bases at J, with 4 bases between. The CDR3 is 10 amino acids. TCR beta VDJ and CDR3 profiling used genomic DNA as template. TCRdb re-called the reads through MiXCR, storing one row per CDR3 protein. The table has about 150,000 distinct CDR3 sequences, roughly half seen once. Those patients picked for sequencing had displayed CD8+CD57+ cell expansion on flow cytometry. All patients had severe acquired aplastic anemia. The material sequenced was sorted CD4+, CD8+, or CD8+CD57+ T cells (not recorded which) from PBMCs. The J gene is TRBJ2-1, the V gene TRBV2; D not certain. This receptor was obtained from a human donor with aplastic anemia. CDR3 DNA: TGTGCCAGCGAAAACAATGAGCAGTTCTTC. Encoded protein: CASENNEQFF.